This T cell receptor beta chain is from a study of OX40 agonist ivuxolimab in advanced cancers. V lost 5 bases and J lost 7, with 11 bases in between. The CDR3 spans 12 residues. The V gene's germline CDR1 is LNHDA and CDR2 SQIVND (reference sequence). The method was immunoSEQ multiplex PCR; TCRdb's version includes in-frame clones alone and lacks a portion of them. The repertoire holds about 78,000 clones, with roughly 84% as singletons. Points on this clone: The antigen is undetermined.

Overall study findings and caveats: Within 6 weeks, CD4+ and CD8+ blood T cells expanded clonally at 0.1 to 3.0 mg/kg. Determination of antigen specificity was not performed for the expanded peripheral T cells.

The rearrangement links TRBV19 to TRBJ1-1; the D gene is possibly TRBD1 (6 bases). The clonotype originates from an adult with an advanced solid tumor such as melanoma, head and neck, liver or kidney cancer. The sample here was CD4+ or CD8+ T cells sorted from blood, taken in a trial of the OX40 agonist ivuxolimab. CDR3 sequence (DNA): TGTGCCAGTAGTGAACAGGGCTATGAAGCTTTCTTT. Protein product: CASSEQGYEAFF.